This TCR beta chain was recovered during a study of T cells expressing NK-cell markers (TCRdb year 2020). Describing the broader study: In sorted CD3+CD56+NKG2C+, CD3+CD56+NKG2C- and CD3+CD56-NKG2C+ T-cell subsets from roughly 8 donors, TCR beta-chain repertoires were profiled. Libraries were sequenced as 2 x 150 bp reads on Illumina HiSeq 2000/2500, MiSeq or NextSeq. Randomly selected healthy volunteers, three men and five women, were used as the eight sequenced donors. Most of the eight sequenced donors were HCMV-seropositive and one was HCMV-seronegative. Overall results and qualifications from the work: Those dominant clonotypes were again the most abundant among CD3+CD56-NKG2C+ cells in several donors, at roughly 25-60.1%. It remained unclear whether the expanded NKG2C-expressing T cell clones were specific for HCMV antigens. In roughly 6 donors, the dominant CD3+CD56+NKG2C+ clonotypes ranked among the top 10 CD8+ clonotypes, making up 1.0-7.0% of CD8+ T cells.

These reads were obtained on an Illumina HiSeq 2000. TCR beta cDNA libraries were made by 5'RACE template switching that added a universal primer site and unique molecular identifiers. cDNA synthesis was primed from the TCR beta constant segment and was followed by two successive PCR amplification steps. The paper's processing steps were these. MIGEC was used to demultiplex reads and group reads by UMI, and MiTCR was used to assemble and quantify clonotypes. To exclude erroneous sequences, only TCR cDNA sequences supported by at least two reads were retained. Downstream repertoire analysis used the tcR package, and clonotypes were matched across fractions by CDR3 nucleotide sequence plus V segment. VDJmatch was used to annotate antigen specificity against VDJdb, with one amino acid substitution in CDR3 allowed. With the reads reprocessed by TCRdb, a single entry stands for each CDR3 protein sequence and no DNA is reported. It is TCRdb's table, rather than the study itself, that gives the V and J calls and clone size. The sample table gives some 500,000 distinct CDR3 sequences. Of the sample, 1.4% to 1.5% is held by the ten largest clones.

Inclusive of the bounding cysteine and phenylalanine, the CDR3 is 14 residues long. Only the protein is available. The germline V gene yields MNHEY for CDR1 and SVGAGI for CDR2. To determine HCMV serostatus, a commercial ELISA kit was used to detect HCMV-specific IgG in serum. Peripheral blood mononuclear cells were isolated from blood by Ficoll density gradient centrifugation. About this clonotype itself: Which antigen it targets is not known.

Here the chain combines TRBV6-5 and TRBJ2-3. Sequenced: blood T cells: a sorted CD56 or NKG2C T cell subset, CD4+ or CD8+ T cells, or bulk PBMC T cells (not recorded which). This receptor was taken from a woman aged 45-59 years in good health. Donor details come from another sample of the same person, matched by shared clones. The CDR3: CASKRSNPSDTQYF.